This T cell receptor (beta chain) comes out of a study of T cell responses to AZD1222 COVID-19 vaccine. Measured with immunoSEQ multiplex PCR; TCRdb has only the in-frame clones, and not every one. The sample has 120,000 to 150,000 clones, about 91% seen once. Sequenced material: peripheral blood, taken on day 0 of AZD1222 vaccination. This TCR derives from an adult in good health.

The CDR3 DNA reads TGTGCCAGCAGCATTATCGGCGAGCAGTACTTC. Translated, it gives CASSIIGEQYF. This chain connects TRBV7-2 to TRBJ2-7; D unclear. CDR1 is SGHTA and CDR2 is FQGNSA in the germline V gene. This CDR3 is 11 amino acids long. The V gene lost 5 bases and the J gene lost 6 bases, with 8 bases spanning the gap. The full variable domain, completed using reference TRBV7-2 and TRBJ2-7, is GAGVSQSPSNKVTEKGKDVELRCDPISGHTALYWYRQSLGQGLEFLIYFQGNSAPDKSGLPSDRFSAERTGGSVSTLTIQRTQQEDSAVYLCASSIIGEQYFGPGTRLTVT.